This T cell receptor (beta chain) was recorded in a study of shared clonotypes between healthy human individuals. Germline CDR1 is SGHTA and CDR2 is FQGNSA. The CDR3 consists of 14 residues. Trimming pared 1 base from V and 10 bases from J, leaving 16 bases between. TCRdb keeps only in-frame clones here, not all; method: immunoSEQ multiplex PCR. The repertoire holds about 670,000 clones, with about two thirds as singletons. Study observations and caveats: Relative to their counterparts shared across all four donors, non-shared clonotypes exhibited diminished generation probabilities. The authors expected sequencing depth to affect clonotype sharing among donors.

For this clone: The antigen is unknown.

V is TRBV7-2 and J is TRBJ2-5; the D gene is possibly TRBD2 (6 bases). This clonotype originated in a woman aged 25 to 39 in good health. Sequencing was performed on memory CD4+ T cells sorted from blood. Indicated subset: CD45RA-negative fraction. CDR3: CASSLGGGAGRQYF. CDR3 DNA: TGTGCCAGCAGCTTAGGGGGTGGGGCGGGACGCCAGTACTTC. Complete variable domain (other parts from reference TRBV7-2 and TRBJ2-5): GAGVSQSPSNKVTEKGKDVELRCDPISGHTALYWYRQSLGQGLEFLIYFQGNSAPDKSGLPSDRFSAERTGGSVSTLTIQRTQQEDSAVYLCASSLGGGAGRQYFGPGTRLLVL.